This TCR beta chain was retrieved from a study of cytomegalovirus exposure and HLA in healthy donors. Overall study context: The roughly 700 first-cohort repertoires shared a platform with the 130 or so validation repertoires, as reported in a later analysis.

The data were produced by immunoSEQ multiplex PCR, yet TCRdb's version contains in-frame clones alone and is incomplete. Counted here are 50,000 to 80,000 clones, 80% to 90% occurring once; the ten biggest clones make up around 1.7%. About this clone: Its antigen is undetermined.

General observations from the study: Reported results showed that the classifier diagnosed cytomegalovirus status with high specificity and sensitivity. Some TCR beta chains (164 of them) were listed as cytomegalovirus-associated.

This clonotype was obtained from a woman between 18 and 30 years old in good health and CMV-seronegative. The specimen sequenced was PBMCs.

For the CDR3, the DNA is TGTGCCAGCAGCCAGGGACAGGGGAGGGCAGATACGCAGTATTTT. It is translated as CASSQGQGRADTQYF. The chain carries TRBV27 and TRBJ2-3; 10 positions agree with TRBD1. The CDR3 has 15 amino acids. V trimming: 6 bases; J trimming: 4 bases; junction bases outside the gene matches: 7. Germline loops: CDR1 MNHEY, CDR2 SMNVEV (reference sequence).